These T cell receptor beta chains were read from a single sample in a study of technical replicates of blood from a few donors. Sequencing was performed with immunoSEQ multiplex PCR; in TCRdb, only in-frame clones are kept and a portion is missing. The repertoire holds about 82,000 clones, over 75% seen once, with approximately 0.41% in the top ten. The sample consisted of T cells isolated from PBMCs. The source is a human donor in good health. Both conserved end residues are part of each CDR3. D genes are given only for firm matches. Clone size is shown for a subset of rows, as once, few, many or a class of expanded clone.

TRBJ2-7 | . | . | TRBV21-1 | TGTGCCAGCAGCAAATGGGGGGAAACTTTGACCTACGAGCAGTACTTC | CASSKWGETLTYEQYF
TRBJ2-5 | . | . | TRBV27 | TGTGCCAGCAGTATCACCGTAGAGGGAGAGACCCAGTACTTC | CASSITVEGETQYF
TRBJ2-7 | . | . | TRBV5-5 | TGTGCCAGCAGCTTGGGGCCAGCGGGTCCGTACGAGCAGTACTTC | CASSLGPAGPYEQYF
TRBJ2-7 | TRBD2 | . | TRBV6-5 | TGTGCCAGCCGACTAGCGGGAGGAAGCCACGAGCAGTACTTC | CASRLAGGSHEQYF
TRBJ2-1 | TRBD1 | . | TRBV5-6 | TGTGCCAGCAGAAGACAGGGTACTGAGCAGTTCTTC | CASRRQGTEQFF
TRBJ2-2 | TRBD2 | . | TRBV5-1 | TGCGCCAGCAGCTTACTAGCGGTCACCGGGGAGCTGTTTTTT | CASSLLAVTGELFF
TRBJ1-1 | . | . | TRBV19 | TGTGCCAGTATAAGGCAGGGAGGACCTGAAGCTTTCTTT | CASIRQGGPEAFF
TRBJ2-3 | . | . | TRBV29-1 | TGCAGCGTTGAAGGGCTTCAGGGGTCCGTCGCCACTAGCACAGATACGCAGTATTTT | CSVEGLQGSVATSTDTQYF
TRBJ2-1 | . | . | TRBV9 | TGTGCCAGCAGCACGTACAGGGACCCCTCCTACAATGAGCAGTTCTTC | CASSTYRDPSYNEQFF
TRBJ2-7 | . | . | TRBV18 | TGTGCCAGCTCCTCTAGGACAAGGGGGACCTACGAGCAGTACTTC | CASSSRTRGTYEQYF
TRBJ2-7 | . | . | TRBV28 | TGTGCCAGCAGTTTCAGTACCTCCGACTACGAGCAGTACTTC | CASSFSTSDYEQYF
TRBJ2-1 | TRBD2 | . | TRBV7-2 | TGTGCCAGCAGCTTAGTAGCGGGAGAGCAGTTCTTC | CASSLVAGEQFF
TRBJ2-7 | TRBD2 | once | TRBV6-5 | TGTGCCAGCAGGTTAGCGGGTAGCTCCTACGAGCAGTACTTC | CASRLAGSSYEQYF
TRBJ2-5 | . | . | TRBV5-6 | TGTGCCAGCAGCTTGGGTTCTAGGGGGGAGACCCAGTACTTC | CASSLGSRGETQYF
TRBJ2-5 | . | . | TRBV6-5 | TGTGCCAGCAGTGAGGACAGAGAAGAAGGGACCCAGTACTTC | CASSEDREEGTQYF
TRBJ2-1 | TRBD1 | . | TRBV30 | TGTGCCAGGGGGACAGTCGAGGGGCAGTTCTTC | CARGTVEGQFF
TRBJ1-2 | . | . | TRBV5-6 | TGTGCCAGCAGCTATCGGGGGGGTATAAACTATGGCTACACCTTC | CASSYRGGINYGYTF
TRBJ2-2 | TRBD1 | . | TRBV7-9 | TGTGCCAGCAGCCCAGGACAGGGGAGCACCGGGGAGCTGTTTTTT | CASSPGQGSTGELFF
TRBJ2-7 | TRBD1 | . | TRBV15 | TGTGCCACCAGCAGGGGGACAGGGGGCTACGAGCAGTACTTC | CATSRGTGGYEQYF
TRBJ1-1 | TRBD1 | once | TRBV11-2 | TGTGCCAGCAGCCAATACAGGGGGGCTGAAGCTTTCTTT | CASSQYRGAEAFF
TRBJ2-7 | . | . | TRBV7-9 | TGTGCCAGCAGCTTAGACGTTTTGGGCCACGAGCAGTACTTC | CASSLDVLGHEQYF
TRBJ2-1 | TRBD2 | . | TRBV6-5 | TGTGCCAGCAGTCCAGCGGGAGGGCCCTACAATGAGCAGTTCTTC | CASSPAGGPYNEQFF
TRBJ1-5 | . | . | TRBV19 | TGTGCCAGTAGTGGAGAAGGAATCGGTCAGCCCCAGCATTTT | CASSGEGIGQPQHF
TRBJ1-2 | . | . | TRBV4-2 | TGTGCCAGCAGCCAACCCGCCGGGGGAGGATATGGCTACACCTTC | CASSQPAGGGYGYTF
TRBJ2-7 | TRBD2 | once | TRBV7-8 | TGTGCCAGCAGCTTGGGACTAGCGGGAGTCGCCTACGAGCAGTACTTC | CASSLGLAGVAYEQYF
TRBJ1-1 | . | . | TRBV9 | TGTGCCAGCAGCTCACAACAGGGAAGGGGTGAAGCTTTCTTT | CASSSQQGRGEAFF
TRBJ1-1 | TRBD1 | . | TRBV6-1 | TGTGCCAGCAGTGAACGTGACAGGGTGAGCACTGAAGCTTTCTTT | CASSERDRVSTEAFF
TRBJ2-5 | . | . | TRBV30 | TGTGCCTGGAGTGTACGCAGGGGCCAAGACCAAGAGACCCAGTACTTC | CAWSVRRGQDQETQYF
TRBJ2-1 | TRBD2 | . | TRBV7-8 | TGTGCCAGCAGCTTAATACTAGCGGGTCCGAGGGTCTTC | CASSLILAGPRVF
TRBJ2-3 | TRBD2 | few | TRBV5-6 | TGTGCCAGCAGCTTAATCGGACTAGCGGAATCAGATACGCAGTATTTT | CASSLIGLAESDTQYF
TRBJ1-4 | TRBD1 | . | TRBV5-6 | TGTGCCAGCACCTATTACGGGACAGGGAATGAAGTACTGTTTTTT | CASTYYGTGNEVLFF
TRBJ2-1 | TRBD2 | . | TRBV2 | TGTGCCAGCCTTTGGACTAGCGGGGCCTACAATGAGCAGTTCTTC | CASLWTSGAYNEQFF
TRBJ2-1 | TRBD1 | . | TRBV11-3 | TGTGCCAGCAGCTTAGTAGGGACAGTCAATGAGCAGTTCTTC | CASSLVGTVNEQFF
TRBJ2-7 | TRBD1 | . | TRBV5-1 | TGCGCCAGCAGACCGGGACAGGCGTCCCTGAGCCCTACCTACGAGCAGTACTTC | CASRPGQASLSPTYEQYF
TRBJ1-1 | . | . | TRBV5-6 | TGTGCCAGCAGCCCGTCCCCCGCGGCCCCTGAAGCTTTCTTT | CASSPSPAAPEAFF
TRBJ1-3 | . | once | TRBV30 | TGTGCCTGGACAGCGAGAAACACCATATATTTT | CAWTARNTIYF
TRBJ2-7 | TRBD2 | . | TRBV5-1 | TGCGCCAGCAGCCCTGGGACTAGCGGGAGGGCCATCTACGAGCAGTACTTC | CASSPGTSGRAIYEQYF
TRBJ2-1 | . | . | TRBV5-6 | TGTGCCAGCAGCTCCCTTACCGCGGTTAGGATCGATGAGCAGTTCTTC | CASSSLTAVRIDEQFF